Sequencing of this TCR beta chain was carried out in a study of T-cell memory formation after mild COVID-19. Study details: The study found TCR clusters largely donor specific.

The CDR3 totals 15 residues. Trimming cost V 8 bases and J 2 bases; bases outside gene matches: 11. CDR1 is WSHSY and CDR2 is SAAADI in the germline V gene. Concerning this clonotype itself: Its specificity is unknown.

Study observations and caveats: CD4/CD8 balance characterized clones contracting day 15 to 85, and CD4+ skew characterized later expanders.

MiXCR was run by TCRdb on the 5' RACE reads, yielding one entry per CDR3 protein. This table has around 250,000 distinct CDR3 sequences, approximately 15% appearing once. The TCR comes from a young man who had mild COVID-19 (a few samples of this study predate the infection). Cell type and time point are not known. The chain has TRBV10-2 and TRBJ1-2; 7 positions agree with TRBD1. Sequenced input: PBMCs or a T cell subset sorted from them (not recorded which). The CDR3 protein is CASGRGAWGNYGYTF. CDR3 nucleotides: TGCGCCAGCGGCAGGGGGGCATGGGGCAACTATGGCTACACCTTC.